This is a list of T cell receptor beta chains from one sample in a study of T-cell reconstitution after alpha-beta-depleted transplantation in children. TCRdb ran MiXCR on the PCR reads and lists one entry per CDR3 protein. The sample holds about 200,000 distinct CDR3 sequences; approximately 14% are singletons and the top ten take about 13%. The source was PBMCs from the stem cell graft donor, collected from the stem cell graft. The receptors derive from a human donor who donated a stem cell graft to a child with acute lymphoblastic leukemia. Each CDR3 is given with its conserved first and last residue. D genes are given only for firm matches. The size field is filled for only some rows; it gives once, few, many or a size class.

>TRBJ2-5|TRBV29-1|-|many
TGCAGCGTCTCCAGACAGCTAGTGTACCAAGAGACCCAGTACTTC
CSVSRQLVYQETQYF
>TRBJ1-1|TRBV20-1|-|-
TGCAGTGCTACAGGGAACACTGAAGCTTTCTTT
CSATGNTEAFF
>TRBJ2-1|TRBV11-2|TRBD2|-
TGTGCCAGCAGCTTAGTTAGGACTAGTCCAGACAATGAGCAGTTCTTC
CASSLVRTSPDNEQFF
>TRBJ2-7|TRBV6-1|TRBD2|many
TGTGCCAGCAGCCAAGGGGTAGGACTAGCGGGGACCTACGAGCAGTACTTC
CASSQGVGLAGTYEQYF
>TRBJ2-7|TRBV20-1|TRBD2|-
TGCAGTGCTTATACGGGACTAGCGGACGAGCAGTACTTC
CSAYTGLADEQYF
>TRBJ2-7|TRBV7-9|TRBD2|few
TGTGCCAGCAGCCCACGGACTAGCGGGATCCACGAGCAGTACTTC
CASSPRTSGIHEQYF
>TRBJ2-3|TRBV11-2|-|many
TGTGCCAGCAGCTTAATACGGCGAGATACGCAGTATTTT
CASSLIRRDTQYF
>TRBJ2-1|TRBV27|-|-
TGTGCCTCCCCTTCCTACAATGAGCAGTTCTTC
CASPSYNEQFF
>TRBJ1-1|TRBV5-1|-|few
TGCGCCAGTCGTCCGGGACCCTCCTCGGGGACTGAAGCTTTCTTT
CASRPGPSSGTEAFF
>TRBJ2-2|TRBV12-3/TRBV12-4|TRBD1|-
TGTGCCACGTCCCGGGACAGTAGCGGGGAGCTGTTTTTT
CATSRDSSGELFF
>TRBJ1-1|TRBV5-1|TRBD1|many
TGCGCCAGCAGCTTGGTGGCAGGGGGAGGGACTGAAGCTTTCTTT
CASSLVAGGGTEAFF
>TRBJ2-1|TRBV11-2|-|many
TGTGCCAGCAGCTTGGAGCGGGTGACAGGGCAGTTCTTC
CASSLERVTGQFF
>TRBJ1-4|TRBV30|-|many
TGTGCCTGGAGTGTGGGAAGGGAGGATGAAAAACTGTTTTTT
CAWSVGREDEKLFF
>TRBJ2-3|TRBV5-1|-|many
TGCGCCAGCAGTCGACAGGCAGATACGCAGTATTTT
CASSRQADTQYF
>TRBJ2-1|TRBV20-1|TRBD2|many
TGCAGTGGTCGGAGCGGGAAGAGCTACAATGAGCAGTTCTTC
CSGRSGKSYNEQFF
>TRBJ2-3|TRBV3-1|TRBD1|-
TGTGCCAGCAGCCCCTCTCTGGGACAGGGTTATAGTAGCACAGATGCGCAGTATTTT
CASSPSLGQGYSSTDAQYF
>TRBJ2-7|TRBV20-1|-|-
TGCAGTGCTAGGGCTACATACGAGCAGTACTTC
CSARATYEQYF
>TRBJ2-1|TRBV5-1|-|many
TGCGCCAGCAGCCCGGGACCACTGAGAGCGGAGCAGTTCTTC
CASSPGPLRAEQFF
>TRBJ1-3|TRBV7-9|-|many
TGTGCCAGCAGCTTTGGGGTGATGACTGGAAACACCATATATTTT
CASSFGVMTGNTIYF
>TRBJ2-7|TRBV29-1|TRBD1|many
TGCAGCGTTGCTAACAGGGGTTTTGGGTACGAGCAGTACTTC
CSVANRGFGYEQYF
>TRBJ2-7|TRBV6-5|TRBD1|many
TGTGCCAGCAGTTACTCCAGGGGGATAACGGTTTACGAGCAGTACTTC
CASSYSRGITVYEQYF
>TRBJ2-5|TRBV20-1|TRBD2|many
TGCAGTGCCGTCAATAGGACTAGCGGGAGAGAGACCCAGTACTTC
CSAVNRTSGRETQYF
>TRBJ2-1|TRBV5-6|TRBD2|many
TGTGCCAGCAGTACATTAGCGGGAGGGTTAGATGAGCAGTTCTTC
CASSTLAGGLDEQFF
>TRBJ2-1|TRBV5-1|-|many
TGCGCCAGCAGCTTGAGCGACCCTTCCTACAATGAGCAGTTCTTC
CASSLSDPSYNEQFF
>TRBJ1-3|TRBV19|-|-
TGTGCCAGTAGTATAGACCACAGACTACCGCGGGACACCATATATTTT
CASSIDHRLPRDTIYF
>TRBJ2-7|TRBV30|TRBD2|-
TGTGCCTGGAGAGAATTAGGAAGCGGGAGGGCCTACGAGCAGTACTTC
CAWRELGSGRAYEQYF